Listed below are T cell receptor beta chains from one sample, sequenced in a study of CD8 T cell repertoires and HIV-1 epitope variants. Profiled with immunoSEQ multiplex PCR; TCRdb holds only in-frame clones, not every one. Found here are about 90,000 clones, roughly four fifths of them singletons; the top ten hold around 25%. Sequenced material: uncultured baseline CD8+ T cells from peripheral blood mononuclear cells (PBMCs). The source is a male donor with HIV. CDR3s leave out the opening cysteine and the closing phenylalanine or tryptophan.

>TRBJ2-7|TRBV19
ASSQGRGGRDEQY
>TRBJ1-5|TRBV28
ATREGNQPQH
>TRBJ2-2|TRBV5-1
ASSLAFLDTGELF
>TRBJ2-1|TRBV21-1
ASSKNWGWMEF
>TRBJ1-4|TRBV19
ASSTTEVRATNEKLF
>TRBJ2-5|TRBV9
ASSGGNGGETQY
>TRBJ2-2|TRBV7-2
ASSFGTINTGELF
>TRBJ2-3|TRBV5-4
ASSLAPGGAVDTQY
>TRBJ2-7|TRBV5-1
ASSSSLGGTYEQY
>TRBJ2-7|TRBV7-2
ASSSQGALSYEQY
>TRBJ2-7|TRBV9
ASSVGAAGNYEQY
>TRBJ2-7|TRBV4-1
ASSQAGLGSGEQY
>TRBJ2-3|TRBV7-2
ASSPPGWEAGPF
>TRBJ2-1|TRBV6-1
ASSALTSAEQF
>TRBJ2-5|TRBV7-6
ASSLVTSRDETQY
>TRBJ1-5|TRBV5-1
ASSLGASNQPQH
>TRBJ2-3|TRBV9
ASSVAFQDRGPTDTQY
>TRBJ2-3|TRBV6-5
ASQWGDGQY
>TRBJ2-6|TRBV27
ASSLISGANVLT
>TRBJ2-1|TRBV2
ASSFMLGDEQF
>TRBJ2-1|TRBV5-4
ASSLWVKNEQF
>TRBJ2-1|TRBV12-5
ASGLVTSGRGNEQF
>TRBJ2-3|TRBV7-3
ASSSQGVSTDTQY
>TRBJ1-2|TRBV9
ASSVATDLYGYT
>TRBJ1-4|TRBV27
ASSFGAFDEKLF
>TRBJ2-3|TRBV7-9
ASSPAGGASTQY
>TRBJ1-4|TRBV5-1
ASSPDVVSEKLF
>TRBJ2-1|TRBV6-5
ASSLAGSFNNEQF
>TRBJ2-7|TRBV28
ASSLDQGLNEQY
>TRBJ2-4|TRBV28
ASSLPPGIAKNIQY
>TRBJ1-1|TRBV25-1
ASSPHREDTEAF
>TRBJ1-5|TRBV28
ASSFGQTNQPQH
>TRBJ2-3|TRBV15
AVWEPRTDTQY
>TRBJ2-4|TRBV28
ASTERWGIQY
>TRBJ2-3|TRBV7-9
ASSLNLADTDTQY
>TRBJ2-5|TRBV9
ASSVDGGSGVKETQY
>TRBJ1-2|TRBV5-3
ARSKQTGGKSYGYT
>TRBJ2-3|TRBV5-1
ASSPVGGMGDTQY
>TRBJ2-7|TRBV9
ASSVGTGGLDEQY
>TRBJ1-4|TRBV7-2
ASSLRQGIEKLF
>TRBJ2-3|TRBV5-4
ASSRRLAGGSTDTQY
>TRBJ2-1|TRBV9
ASSVEPGGDEQF
>TRBJ2-2|TRBV29-1
SVAGQGNTGELF
>TRBJ1-4|TRBV10-1
ASSESGDNEKLF
>TRBJ1-2|TRBV5-1
ASSLDSYGYT
>TRBJ1-6|TRBV7-3
ASSDRPSYNSPLH
>TRBJ1-6|TRBV5-6
ASSLRLINSPLH
>TRBJ2-5|TRBV5-3
ARSLAGLAGVKETQY
>TRBJ2-2|TRBV19
ASSIPTGRGMNTGELF
>TRBJ1-1|TRBV2
ASSAMNTEAF
>TRBJ2-7|TRBV5-6
ASSLAGPVGEQY
>TRBJ1-4|TRBV7-2
ASSVRGANEKLF
>TRBJ2-3|TRBV10-3
AISESTPEKGEGYTQY
>TRBJ2-7|TRBV6-5
ASSYRTGYEQY
>TRBJ2-3|TRBV5-1
ASSLTGGNTNTQY
>TRBJ2-7|TRBV28
ASSPLEAYEQY
>TRBJ1-1|TRBV5-4
ASSVGLMNTEAF
>TRBJ1-4|TRBV28
ASRFIQAPGEKLF
>TRBJ2-4|TRBV19
ASSIGASGRVIQY
>TRBJ2-1|TRBV10-1
ASSDSAGSYNEQF